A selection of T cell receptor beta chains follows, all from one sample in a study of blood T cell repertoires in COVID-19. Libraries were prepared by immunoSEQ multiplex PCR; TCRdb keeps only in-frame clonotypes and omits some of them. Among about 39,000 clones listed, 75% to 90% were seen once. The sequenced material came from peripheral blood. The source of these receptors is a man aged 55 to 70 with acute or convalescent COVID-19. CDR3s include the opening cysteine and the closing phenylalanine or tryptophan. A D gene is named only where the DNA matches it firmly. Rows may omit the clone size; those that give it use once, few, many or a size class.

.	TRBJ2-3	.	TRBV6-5	TGTGCCAGCAGTTACTCTGGGGGCCCCACAGATACGCAGTATTTT	CASSYSGGPTDTQYF
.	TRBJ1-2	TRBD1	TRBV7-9	TGTGCCAGCAGCTTCCTTACAGGGGGGGGCTATGGCTACACCTTC	CASSFLTGGGYGYTF
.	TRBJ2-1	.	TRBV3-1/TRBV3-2	TGTGCCAGCAGCCAAGAGGAGAATGAGCAGTTCTTC	CASSQEENEQFF
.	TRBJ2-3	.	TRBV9	TGTGCCAGCAGCCCGCGAGGTCTGGGCACAGATACGCAGTATTTT	CASSPRGLGTDTQYF
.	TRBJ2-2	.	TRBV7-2	TGTGCCAGCAGCGGGGTTAGGGGGACCGGGGAGCTGTTTTTT	CASSGVRGTGELFF
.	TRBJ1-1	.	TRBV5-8	TGTGCCAGCAGCTCAGGACTCAGGAACACTGAAGCTTTCTTT	CASSSGLRNTEAFF
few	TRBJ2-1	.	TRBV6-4	TGTGCCAGCAGGCCATTTAGCGGACAGTTCTTC	CASRPFSGQFF
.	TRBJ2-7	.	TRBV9	TGTGCCAGCAGCGTAATCGGGGAGCGGGACGAGCAGTACTTC	CASSVIGERDEQYF
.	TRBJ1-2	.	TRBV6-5	TGTGCCAGCAGCGTCTCGGTAGACTATGGCTACACCTTC	CASSVSVDYGYTF
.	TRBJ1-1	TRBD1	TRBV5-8	TGTGCCAGCAGCTTGGACAGGGGTTCCGAAGCTTTCTTT	CASSLDRGSEAFF
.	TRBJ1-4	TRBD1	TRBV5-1	TGCGCCAGCAGCGACCGACAGGGACGAGGTGAAAAACTGTTTTTT	CASSDRQGRGEKLFF
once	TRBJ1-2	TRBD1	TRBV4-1	TGCGCCAGCAGCCCGTCCGGGACAGCGGCGGGCTATGGCTACACCTTC	CASSPSGTAAGYGYTF
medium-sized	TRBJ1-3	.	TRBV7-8	TGTGCCAGCAGCTTAGGACGGGGGGGAGGAAACACCATATATTTT	CASSLGRGGGNTIYF
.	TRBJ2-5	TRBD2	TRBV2	TGTGCCAGCACTGTGACTAGCGGGGGGGAGACCCAGTACTTC	CASTVTSGGETQYF
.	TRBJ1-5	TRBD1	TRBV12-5	TGTGCTAGTGGTTCCACAGGGGGAGGCAATCAGCCCCAGCATTTT	CASGSTGGGNQPQHF
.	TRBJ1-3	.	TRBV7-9	TGTGCCAGCAGCATAACCGACAGCTTCCTCTCTGGAAACACCATATATTTT	CASSITDSFLSGNTIYF
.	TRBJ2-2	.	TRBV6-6	TGTGCCAGCAGCCAAAGGGACATAGCGAACACCGGGGAGCTGTTTTTT	CASSQRDIANTGELFF
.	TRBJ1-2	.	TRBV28	TGTGCCAGCAGTTGGGCTGTTTATGGCTACACCTTC	CASSWAVYGYTF
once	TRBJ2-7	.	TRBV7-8	TGTGCCAGCAGCTTCACTCTGGGTTTAGGAGGGGGGGACGAGCAGTACTTC	CASSFTLGLGGGDEQYF
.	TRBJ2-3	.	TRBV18	TGTGCCAGCTCACCATCCCCGGCAGATACGCAGTATTTT	CASSPSPADTQYF
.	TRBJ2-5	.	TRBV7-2	TGTGCCAGCAGCTTTTCCAGGGGCGGAGAGACCCAGTACTTC	CASSFSRGGETQYF
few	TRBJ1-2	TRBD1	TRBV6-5	TGTGCCAGCAGAGACAGGGCGAGGGGTGGCTACACCTTC	CASRDRARGGYTF
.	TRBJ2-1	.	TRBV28	TGTGCCAGCAGCTCCATCGGGGGAGACAATGAGCAGTTCTTC	CASSSIGGDNEQFF
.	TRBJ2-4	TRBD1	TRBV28	TGTGCCAGCAGTAAAGCTGGGACAGGGAAAAACATTCAGTACTTC	CASSKAGTGKNIQYF
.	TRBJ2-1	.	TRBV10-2	TGCGCCAGCGGGGATCCGGGACAACCTGAGCAGTTCTTC	CASGDPGQPEQFF
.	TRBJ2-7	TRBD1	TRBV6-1	TGTGCCAGCAGTGAAGGTTGGACAGGTACCTACGAGCAGTACTTC	CASSEGWTGTYEQYF
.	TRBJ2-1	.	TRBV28	TGTGCCAGCAGTCTCTCCTCGACGGGAAAGGACAATGAGCAGTTCTTC	CASSLSSTGKDNEQFF
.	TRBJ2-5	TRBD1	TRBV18	TGTGCCAGCTCACCACTTTGGACAGGGGAAGAGACCCAGTACTTC	CASSPLWTGEETQYF
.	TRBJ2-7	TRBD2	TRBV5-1	TGCGCCAGCAGCCGATTCCAGAGCGGGAGTCACTACGAGCAGTACTTC	CASSRFQSGSHYEQYF
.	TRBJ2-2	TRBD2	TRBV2	TGTGCCAGCAGTCGCCTGACCGGGGGGGACAAGGACACCGGGGAGCTGTTTTTT	CASSRLTGGDKDTGELFF
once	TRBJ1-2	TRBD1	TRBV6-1	TGTGCCAGCAGTGAAGAGGCAGGGGGCTATGGCTACACCTTC	CASSEEAGGYGYTF
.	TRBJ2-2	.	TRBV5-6	TGTGCCAGCAGCCGCCCCCCGACAGATCACACCGGGGAGCTGTTTTTT	CASSRPPTDHTGELFF
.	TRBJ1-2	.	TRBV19	TGTGCCAGTAGCCTCAACGCCGGGACACAAAAAGCCTACACCTTC	CASSLNAGTQKAYTF
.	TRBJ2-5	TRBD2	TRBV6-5	TGTGCCAGCAGTTACGGGGGACTAGGCTCCCAAGAGACCCAGTACTTC	CASSYGGLGSQETQYF
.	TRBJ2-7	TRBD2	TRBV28	TGTGCCAGCAGTTCCCAGCGGGAGAGCCCCTCCTACGAGCAGTACTTC	CASSSQRESPSYEQYF
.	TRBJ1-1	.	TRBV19	TGTGCCAGTAGTACCCCGACGGGAAGAGCTTTCTTT	CASSTPTGRAFF
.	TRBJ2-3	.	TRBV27	TGTGCCAGCAGTTTATTTCCGGTCACAGATACGCAGTATTTT	CASSLFPVTDTQYF
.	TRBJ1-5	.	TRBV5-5	TGTGCCAGCAGCTTGGACGAAGCCTACAATCAGCCCCAGCATTTT	CASSLDEAYNQPQHF
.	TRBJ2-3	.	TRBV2	TGTGCCAGCAGTTGGCAGGGAGATACGCAGTATTTT	CASSWQGDTQYF
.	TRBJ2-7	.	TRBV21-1	TGTGCCAGCAGCAAAGTGGTATGGAGAGGGTACGAGCAGTACTTC	CASSKVVWRGYEQYF
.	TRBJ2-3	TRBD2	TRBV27	TGTGCCAGCAGACCGGGGGCTAGCGGGAAGGTAGATACGCAGTATTTT	CASRPGASGKVDTQYF
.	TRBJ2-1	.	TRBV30	TGTGCCGGATATCGGGTGGGCTCCTACAATGAGCAGTTCTTC	CAGYRVGSYNEQFF
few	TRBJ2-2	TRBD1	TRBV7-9	TGTGCCAGCAGCTTACTCAGGGACAGGGGGACCGGGGAGCTGTTTTTT	CASSLLRDRGTGELFF
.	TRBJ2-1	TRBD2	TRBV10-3	TGTGCCACTAGAGCGGGAGGGCTGAATGAGCAGTTCTTC	CATRAGGLNEQFF
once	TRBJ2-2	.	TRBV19	TGTGCCACCACGGGACAATTGAACACCGGGGAGCTGTTTTTT	CATTGQLNTGELFF
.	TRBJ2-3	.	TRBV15	TGTGCCACCAGCAGGAGGACAGTCGTAGATACGCAGTATTTT	CATSRRTVVDTQYF
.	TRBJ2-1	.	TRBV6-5	TGTGCCAGCTCCCCGGCGAGGTCCAATGAGCAGTTCTTC	CASSPARSNEQFF